This passage covers 8 T cell receptor beta chains from one sample sequenced in a study of shared clonotypes between healthy human individuals. Produced via immunoSEQ multiplex PCR; TCRdb's table is partial and in-frame only. There are about 2.4 million clones in the sample; 80% to 95% occur only once, and more than 0.35% lies in the top ten. The sequencing input was naive CD4+ T cells from PBMCs. Sample subset: CD45RA+ positively selected. These receptors originate from a man between 18 and 29 years old in good health. Some clones in this sample may be carry-over from other donors' samples.

The J gene is TRBJ2-3, the V gene TRBV5-4, with 10 bases lining up with TRBD2. Per germline, CDR1 SGHNT and CDR2 YYREEE (reference sequence). The CDR3 runs to 16 residues. V was pared by 2 bases and J by 4 bases, with 7 bases of the junction left unmatched. The CDR3 coding sequence is TGTGCCAGCAGCTTTGGGCCTAGCGGGAGTGCAGATACGCAGTATTTT. It encodes CASSFGPSGSADTQYF.

The V gene is TRBV6-6, the J gene TRBJ2-2; D is unresolved. The CDR3 extends over 15 amino acids. Germline values: CDR1 MNHNY, CDR2 SVGAGI (reference sequence). The V gene lost 0 bases and the J gene lost 4 bases, with 9 bases spanning the gap. The CDR3 here is CASSYSRTATGELFF. The CDR3 DNA reads TGTGCCAGCAGTTACTCCAGGACCGCCACCGGGGAGCTGTTTTTT.

The chain links TRBV19 to TRBJ2-7; tentatively, D is TRBD2 (5 bases). V lost 1 base and J 5 bases, leaving 18 bases between the germline ends. The CDR3 is 16 residues long. Germline V gene lookup returns CDR1 LNHDA and CDR2 SQIVND (reference sequence). The CDR3 DNA reads as TGTGCCAGTAGTATAGTGGTGGGAGTGAAATCCAACGAGCAGTACTTC. Translating it yields CASSIVVGVKSNEQYF.

The J gene is TRBJ2-7, the V gene TRBV15, with D possibly matching TRBD2 (6 bases). The V end lost 3 bases, the J end lost 2 bases, and 26 bases lay between the germline ends. CDR1 LNHNV and CDR2 YYDKDF come from the germline V gene (reference sequence). The length of the CDR3 is 19 residues. In DNA form, the CDR3 reads TGTGCCACCAGCAGCGCCAAACCCGACCCGGGACTCCGACCCTACGAGCAGTACTTC. It is translated as CATSSAKPDPGLRPYEQYF.

The chain combines TRBV5-1 with TRBJ1-1; TRBD1 aligns across 11 bases. This CDR3 comprises 19 residues. V lost 3 bases and J lost 0; bases outside the gene matches: 13. Germline CDR1 is SGHRS and CDR2 is YFSETQ. The CDR3 loop is CASSSAFGQGAVLNTEAFF. As DNA, the CDR3 is TGCGCCAGCAGCTCAGCATTCGGACAGGGGGCCGTATTGAACACTGAAGCTTTCTTT.

The chain recombines TRBV5-4 with TRBJ2-2; the D is unclear. Germline CDR1 reads SGHNT; CDR2 reads YYREEE (reference sequence). The CDR3 spans 13 residues. Between the trimmed V and J ends, which lost 3 bases and 7 bases, there was a span of 10 bases. In nucleotides, the CDR3 is TGTGCCAGCAGCTATGGCCATGTCGGGGAGCTGTTTTTT. It yields the protein CASSYGHVGELFF.

The chain couples TRBV7-3 to TRBJ2-1; TRBD2 matches 7 bases. The CDR3 spans 15 residues. The V and J ends lost 3 bases and 5 bases, in that order; junction bases with no gene match: 7. Germline CDR1 is SGHTA and CDR2 is FQGTGA. As DNA, the CDR3 is TGTGCCAGCAGCTTCAGCGGGAAGAGGAACAATGAGCAGTTCTTC. Its protein product is CASSFSGKRNNEQFF.

The CDR3 DNA reads as TGTGCCAGCAGTTTCATGGCTGCGAAGACCCAGTACTTC. This encodes CASSFMAAKTQYF. The V gene is TRBV28, the J gene TRBJ2-5; D is unresolved. Germline CDR1 is MDHEN and CDR2 is SYDVKM. The V end was cut by 3 bases, the J end by 6 bases, with 11 bases between. This CDR3 is 13 amino acids long.